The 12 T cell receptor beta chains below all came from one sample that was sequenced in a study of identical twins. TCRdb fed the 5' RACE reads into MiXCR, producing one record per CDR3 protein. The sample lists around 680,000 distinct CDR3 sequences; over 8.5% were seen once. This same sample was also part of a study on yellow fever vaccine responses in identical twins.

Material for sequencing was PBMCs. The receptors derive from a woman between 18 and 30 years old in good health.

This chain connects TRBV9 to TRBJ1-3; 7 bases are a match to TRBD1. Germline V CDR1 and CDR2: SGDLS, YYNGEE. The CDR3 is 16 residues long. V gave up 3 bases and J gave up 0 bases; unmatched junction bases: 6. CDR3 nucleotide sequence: TGTGCCAGCAGCGCCCACAGGGGATACTCTGGAAACACCATATATTTT. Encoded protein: CASSAHRGYSGNTIYF.

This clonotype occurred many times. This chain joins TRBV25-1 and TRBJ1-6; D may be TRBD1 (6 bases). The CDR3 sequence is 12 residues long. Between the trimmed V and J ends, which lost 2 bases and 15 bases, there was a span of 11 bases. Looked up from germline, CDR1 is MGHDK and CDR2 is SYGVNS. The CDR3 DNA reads TGTGCCAGCAGTGAACCTGGACAGTTCCTCCACTTT. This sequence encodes CASSEPGQFLHF.

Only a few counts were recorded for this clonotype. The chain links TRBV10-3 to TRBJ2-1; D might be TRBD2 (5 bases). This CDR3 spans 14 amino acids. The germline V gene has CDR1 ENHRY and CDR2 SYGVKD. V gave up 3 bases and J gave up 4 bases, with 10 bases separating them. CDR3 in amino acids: CAISDKAGYNEQFF. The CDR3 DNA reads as TGTGCCATCAGTGATAAGGCGGGTTACAATGAGCAGTTCTTC.

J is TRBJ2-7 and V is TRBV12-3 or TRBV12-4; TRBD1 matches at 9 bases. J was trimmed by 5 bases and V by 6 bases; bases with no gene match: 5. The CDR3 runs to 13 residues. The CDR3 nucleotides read TGTGCCAGCAGCGAGGGACAGGGCCACGAGCAGTACTTC. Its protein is CASSEGQGHEQYF.

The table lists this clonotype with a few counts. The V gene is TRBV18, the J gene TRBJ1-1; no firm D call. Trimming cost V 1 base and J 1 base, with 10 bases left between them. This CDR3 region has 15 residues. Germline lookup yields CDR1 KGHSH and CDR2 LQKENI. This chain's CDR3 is CASSPQPGRNTEAFF. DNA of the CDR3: TGTGCCAGCTCACCACAACCAGGCAGGAACACTGAAGCTTTCTTT.

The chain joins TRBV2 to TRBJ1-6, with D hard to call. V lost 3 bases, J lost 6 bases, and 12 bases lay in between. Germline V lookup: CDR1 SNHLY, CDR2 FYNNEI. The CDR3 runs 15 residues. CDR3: CASSEDHAVNSPLHF. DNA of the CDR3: TGTGCCAGCAGTGAGGACCATGCCGTTAATTCACCCCTCCACTTT.

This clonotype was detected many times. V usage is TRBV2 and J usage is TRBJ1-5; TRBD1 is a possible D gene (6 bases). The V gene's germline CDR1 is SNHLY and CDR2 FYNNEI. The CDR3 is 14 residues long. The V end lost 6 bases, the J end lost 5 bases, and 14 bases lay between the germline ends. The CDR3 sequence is CASRMSGGYQPQHF. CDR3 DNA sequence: TGTGCCAGCAGGATGTCGGGGGGCTATCAGCCCCAGCATTTT.

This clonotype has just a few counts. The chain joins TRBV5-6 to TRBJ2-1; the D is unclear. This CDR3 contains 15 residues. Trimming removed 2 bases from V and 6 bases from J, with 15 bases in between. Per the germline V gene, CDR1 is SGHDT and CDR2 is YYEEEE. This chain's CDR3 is CASSFEPQGSNEQFF. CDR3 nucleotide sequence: TGTGCCAGCAGCTTTGAACCCCAAGGAAGCAATGAGCAGTTCTTC.

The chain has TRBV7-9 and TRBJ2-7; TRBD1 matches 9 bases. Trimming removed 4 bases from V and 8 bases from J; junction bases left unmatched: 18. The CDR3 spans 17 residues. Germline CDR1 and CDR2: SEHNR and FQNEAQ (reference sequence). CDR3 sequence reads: CASSSPPEDRGSSQQYF. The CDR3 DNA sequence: TGTGCCAGCAGCTCCCCGCCGGAGGACAGGGGTAGTTCCCAGCAGTACTTC.

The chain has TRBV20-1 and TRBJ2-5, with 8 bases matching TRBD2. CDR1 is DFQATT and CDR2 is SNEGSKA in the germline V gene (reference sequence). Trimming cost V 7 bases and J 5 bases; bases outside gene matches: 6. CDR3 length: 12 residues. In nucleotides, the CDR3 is TGCAGTGGAGGCGGGGGGTTGGAGACCCAGTACTTC. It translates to CSGGGGLETQYF.

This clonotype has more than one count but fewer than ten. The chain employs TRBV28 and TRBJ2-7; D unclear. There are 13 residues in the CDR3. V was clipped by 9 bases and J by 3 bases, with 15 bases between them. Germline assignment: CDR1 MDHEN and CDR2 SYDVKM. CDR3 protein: CASASAQIYEQYF. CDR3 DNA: TGTGCCAGTGCCAGTGCACAGATCTACGAGCAGTACTTC.

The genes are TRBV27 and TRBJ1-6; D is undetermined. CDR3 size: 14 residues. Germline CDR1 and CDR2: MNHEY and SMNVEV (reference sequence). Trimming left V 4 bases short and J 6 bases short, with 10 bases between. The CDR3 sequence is CASSSWGGNSPLHF. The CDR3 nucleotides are TGTGCCAGCAGTTCCTGGGGTGGTAATTCACCCCTCCACTTT.